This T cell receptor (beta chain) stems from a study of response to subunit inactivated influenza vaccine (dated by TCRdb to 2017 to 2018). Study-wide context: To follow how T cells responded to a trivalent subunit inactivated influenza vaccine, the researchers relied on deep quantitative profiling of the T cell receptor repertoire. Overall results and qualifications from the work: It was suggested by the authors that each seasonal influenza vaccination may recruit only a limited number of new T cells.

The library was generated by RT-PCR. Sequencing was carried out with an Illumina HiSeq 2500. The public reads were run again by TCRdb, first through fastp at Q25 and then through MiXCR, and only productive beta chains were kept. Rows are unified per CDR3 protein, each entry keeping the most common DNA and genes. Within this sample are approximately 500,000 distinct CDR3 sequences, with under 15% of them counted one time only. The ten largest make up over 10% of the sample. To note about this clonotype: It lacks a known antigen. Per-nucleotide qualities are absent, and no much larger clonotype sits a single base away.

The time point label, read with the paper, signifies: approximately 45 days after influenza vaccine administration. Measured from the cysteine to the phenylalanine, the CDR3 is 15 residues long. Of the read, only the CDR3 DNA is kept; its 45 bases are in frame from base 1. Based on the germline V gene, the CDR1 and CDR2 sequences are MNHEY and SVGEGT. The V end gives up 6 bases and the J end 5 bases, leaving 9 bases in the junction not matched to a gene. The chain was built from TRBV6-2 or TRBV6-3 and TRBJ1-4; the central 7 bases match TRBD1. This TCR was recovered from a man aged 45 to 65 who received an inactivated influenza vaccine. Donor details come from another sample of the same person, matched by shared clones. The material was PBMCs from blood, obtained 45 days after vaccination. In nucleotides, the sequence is TGTGCCAGCAGCCGGGACAGCCTGGGAAATGAAAAACTGTTTTTT. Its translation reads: CASSRDSLGNEKLFF.